Listed here are 30 T cell receptor beta chains from one sample, sequenced in a study of blood T cells in healthy people across ages. Through a sample-barcoded 5' primer and a J-beta primer mix, a second PCR was run for roughly 6 to 11 cycles. Each CDR3 protein gets one entry after TCRdb re-called the 5' RACE reads with MiXCR. This table has 550,000 to 650,000 distinct CDR3 sequences, over 25% appearing once. This same sample was also part of a study on T cells of mothers and their children.

The material sequenced was blood. Receptors originate from a boy younger than 10 in good health.

This rearrangement joins TRBV9 to TRBJ2-1; weak D call: TRBD1 (5 bases). Germline V gene lookup returns CDR1 SGDLS and CDR2 YYNGEE. CDR3 size: 13 residues. V lost 0 bases and J 9 bases, leaving 10 bases between the germline ends. The CDR3 spells CASSVVGVSEQFF. DNA of the CDR3: TGTGCCAGCAGCGTAGTAGGGGTTAGTGAGCAGTTCTTC. Looking up the rest from reference TRBV9 and TRBJ2-1 gives the full variable domain: DSGVTQTPKHLITATGQRVTLRCSPRSGDLSVYWYQQSLDQGLQFLIQYYNGEERAKGNILERFSAQQFPDLHSELNLSSLELGDSALYFCASSVVGVSEQFFGPGTRLTVL.

This clonotype occurred a few times. This rearrangement joins TRBV7-9 to TRBJ2-6, with D possibly TRBD1 on 6 matching bases. Germline values: CDR1 SEHNR, CDR2 FQNEAQ (reference sequence). V was pared by 5 bases and J by 0 bases, with 20 bases between. This CDR3 contains 19 residues. CDR3 residues: CASSLTGQEYSSGANVLTF. The CDR3 region has the DNA TGTGCCAGCAGCCTGACGGGACAAGAGTACTCCTCTGGGGCCAACGTCCTGACTTTC.

The DNA for the CDR3 is TGTGCCAGCAGCTTAAAGCCCTCACTAGCGGGAGGGCGAAATGAGCAGTTCTTC. Its protein is CASSLKPSLAGGRNEQFF. This chain uses TRBV7-9 with TRBJ2-5, with 13 nucleotides matching TRBD2. The J call is doubtful: the DNA matches TRBJ2-1 better. The CDR3 is made up of 18 amino acids. CDR1 and CDR2 (germline): SEHNR, FQNEAQ (reference sequence).

This chain uses TRBV5-1 with TRBJ1-6; TRBD1 matches 8 bases. The CDR3 is 14 amino acids. The trim removed 4 bases at V and 8 bases at J, leaving 5 bases unmatched. CDR1 is SGHRS and CDR2 is YFSETQ in the germline V gene. The CDR3: CASSHGTGDSPLHF. Here the CDR3 DNA reads TGCGCCAGCAGCCACGGGACAGGAGATTCACCCCTCCACTTT.

In its sample, this clonotype was seen a few times. The chain carries TRBV6-5 and TRBJ2-5; D is perhaps TRBD1 or TRBD2 (6 bases each). Trimming took off 4 bases at V and 3 bases at J, with 12 bases between the two ends. This CDR3 contains 14 residues. Per germline, CDR1 MNHEY and CDR2 SVGAGI. The CDR3 loop reads CASSSGGAEETQYF. As DNA, the CDR3 is TGTGCCAGCAGTTCCGGGGGCGCGGAAGAGACCCAGTACTTC.

This chain joins TRBV7-9 and TRBJ1-4; 8 bases are a match to TRBD1. J was trimmed by 4 bases and V by 5 bases; bases with no gene match: 6. Germline assignment: CDR1 SEHNR and CDR2 FQNEAQ (reference sequence). The CDR3 contains 15 residues. CDR3 amino acids: CASSADRAINEKLFF. For the CDR3, the DNA is TGTGCCAGCAGCGCGGACAGGGCAATTAATGAAAAACTGTTTTTT.

This clonotype appeared a few times. Its ends do not fully match the called genes, so a read error is possible. V gene TRBV6-5 combines with J gene TRBJ2-7, with 8 bases aligning to TRBD1. The CDR3 runs 14 residues. Germline V gene sequence: CDR1 MNHEY, CDR2 SVGAGI. The CDR3 nucleotides read TGTGCCAGCAACAAAGGGACAGGAGCATACGAGCAGTGCTTC. It translates to CASNKGTGAYEQCF.

The gene calls are TRBV20-1 and TRBJ2-7; perhaps TRBD2 as D (5 bases). The CDR3 is 13 residues long. Trimming shortened V by 5 bases and J by 2 bases, and 13 bases separated the two germline ends. Germline V CDR1 and CDR2: DFQATT, SNEGSKA (reference sequence). CDR3 nucleotides: TGCAGTGCTGTTCTAGCCGAGACCTACGAGCAGTACTTC. Translation gives CSAVLAETYEQYF.

The chain links TRBV20-1 to TRBJ2-1; D call uncertain. Between the trimmed V and J ends, which lost 0 bases and 7 bases, there was a span of 7 bases. The CDR3 runs 12 residues. Germline V gene lookup returns CDR1 DFQATT and CDR2 SNEGSKA (reference sequence). CDR3 sequence reads: CSARDRRNEQFF. The DNA of the CDR3 is TGCAGTGCTAGAGACCGACGGAATGAGCAGTTCTTC.

The chain employs TRBV12-3 or TRBV12-4 and TRBJ1-2; the D gene is possibly TRBD1 (6 bases). The CDR3 has 13 residues. Trimming took 6 bases from V and 3 from J, leaving 11 bases between them. CDR3 nucleotide sequence: TGTGCCAGCAGCAGACAGGAACACTATGGCTACACCTTC. It translates to CASSRQEHYGYTF.

In its sample, this clonotype was seen a few times. V is TRBV16 and J is TRBJ1-2; D possibly corresponds to TRBD1 (6 bases). Looked up from germline, CDR1 is KGHSY and CDR2 is FQNENV. There are 15 residues in the CDR3. The V gene lost 0 bases and the J gene lost 2 bases, with 10 bases spanning the gap. CDR3 DNA: TGTGCCAGCAGCCAATCAACCAGGGGAAACTATGGCTACACCTTC. This sequence encodes CASSQSTRGNYGYTF. Filled out from reference TRBV16 and TRBJ1-2, the complete variable domain reads GEEVAQTPKHLVRGEGQKAKLYCAPIKGHSYVFWYQQVLKNEFKFLISFQNENVFDETGMPKERFSAKCLPNSPCSLEIQATKLEDSAVYFCASSQSTRGNYGYTFGSGTRLTVV.

The chain carries TRBV7-9 and TRBJ1-1; tentative D call: TRBD1 (5 bases). Germline CDR1 SEHNR, CDR2 FQNEAQ (reference sequence). This CDR3 has 16 residues. The V end lost 1 base, the J end lost 4 bases, and 16 bases lay between the germline ends. CDR3 sequence reads: CASSLGGRTMGTEAFF. CDR3 sequence (DNA): TGTGCCAGCAGCTTAGGTGGGAGGACAATGGGCACTGAAGCTTTCTTT.

This clonotype occurred a few times. The chain combines TRBV3-1 with TRBJ2-5, with D maybe TRBD2 (5 bases). CDR1 is LGHDT and CDR2 is YNNKEL in the germline V gene (reference sequence). V lost 6 bases and J 2 bases, leaving 16 bases between the germline ends. CDR3 length: 15 amino acids. CDR3 residues: CASSKMWERQETQYF. CDR3 nucleotides: TGTGCCAGCAGTAAGATGTGGGAGCGGCAAGAGACCCAGTACTTC.

The J gene is TRBJ1-2, the V gene TRBV4-2; D is undetermined. This CDR3 has 15 residues. Germline CDR1 is LGHNA and CDR2 is YNFKEQ. Trimming cost V 0 bases and J 2 bases, with 10 bases left between them. CDR3 amino acids: CASSQDTAKNYGYTF. CDR3 in DNA: TGTGCCAGCAGCCAAGACACGGCAAAGAACTATGGCTACACCTTC.

This chain links TRBV7-2 with TRBJ2-4, with 11 bases matching TRBD2. This CDR3 region has 14 residues. The germline V gene encodes CDR1 SGHTA and CDR2 FQGNSA. Trimming at V came to 5 bases and at J to 14 bases, leaving 11 bases not matched to a gene. CDR3: CASSPGLAEPSEYF. The CDR3 nucleotides read TGTGCCAGCAGCCCGGGACTAGCGGAACCTTCGGAGTACTTC.

The chain uses TRBV27 and TRBJ2-2, with D uncertain. This CDR3 contains 12 residues. Germline CDR1 is MNHEY and CDR2 is SMNVEV (reference sequence). V dropped 0 bases and J dropped 7 bases, with 3 bases sitting between them. CDR3 sequence: CASSLSDGELFF. The CDR3 DNA reads as TGTGCCAGCAGTTTATCGGACGGGGAGCTGTTTTTT.

The chain couples TRBV15 to TRBJ2-7, with D unclear. The CDR3 sequence is 16 residues long. The V end was cut by 0 bases, the J end by 0 bases, with 12 bases between. Per the germline V gene, CDR1 is LNHNV and CDR2 is YYDKDF (reference sequence). CDR3 protein: CATSRDYTRYSYEQYF. The CDR3 DNA follows: TGTGCCACCAGCAGAGATTATACGCGGTACTCCTACGAGCAGTACTTC.

This clonotype was detected a few times. CDR3 sequence: CAWKYGHEQYF. The CDR3 DNA follows: TGTGCCTGGAAGTACGGCCACGAGCAGTACTTC. The rearrangement links TRBV30 to TRBJ2-7, with D unclear. Trimming shortened V by 4 bases and J by 5 bases, and 9 bases separated the two germline ends. The length of the CDR3 is 11 residues. Per germline, CDR1 GTSNPN and CDR2 SVGIG (reference sequence).

This clonotype has more than one count but fewer than ten. This chain connects TRBV7-9 to TRBJ1-4, with 7 positions matching TRBD1. Looked up from germline, CDR1 is SEHNR and CDR2 is FQNEAQ (reference sequence). Trimming at V came to 5 bases and at J to 4 bases, leaving 7 bases not matched to a gene. CDR3 length: 15 amino acids. In nucleotides, the CDR3 is TGTGCCAGCAGCCCGAGGGGACAGAATAATGAAAAACTGTTTTTT. Translated, it gives CASSPRGQNNEKLFF.

CDR3 residues: CASSFLAGVDTDTQYF. Here the CDR3 DNA reads TGTGCCAGCAGCTTCCTAGCGGGGGTAGACACAGATACGCAGTATTTT. This chain links TRBV5-4 with TRBJ2-3; TRBD2 matches 10 bases. The CDR3 contains 16 residues. V trimming: 2 bases; J trimming: 2 bases; junction bases outside the gene matches: 5. Germline-derived CDR1 and CDR2 are SGHNT and YYREEE (reference sequence).

This clonotype occurred a few times. V and J are TRBV10-3 and TRBJ2-5; TRBD2 might be the D (6 bases). Germline CDR1 reads ENHRY; CDR2 reads SYGVKD. The CDR3 length is 14 residues. V shed 1 base and J shed 4 bases, with 10 bases lying between them. CDR3 nucleotide sequence: TGTGCCATCAGTGAGTTTGGCGGGGCAGAGACCCAGTACTTC. Its translation is CAISEFGGAETQYF.

The chain couples TRBV5-1 to TRBJ2-2; D might be TRBD1 or TRBD2, each matching 5 bases. This CDR3 is built from 15 residues. Trimming took off 0 bases at V and 3 bases at J, with 9 bases between the two ends. CDR1 and CDR2 from the germline V gene are SGHRS and YFSETQ. In DNA form, the CDR3 reads TGCGCCAGCAGCTTGGGGCAGGGACACACCGGGGAGCTGTTTTTT. Amino acid sequence: CASSLGQGHTGELFF.

This clonotype was counted a few times. The chain links TRBV30 to TRBJ2-7; 7 bases are shared with TRBD1. J lost 7 bases, V lost 1 base, and 7 bases had no gene match. Germline CDR1 and CDR2: GTSNPN and SVGIG (reference sequence). This CDR3 comprises 13 residues. CDR3 loop: CAWSGRGIGEQYF. The CDR3 nucleotides read TGTGCCTGGAGTGGCAGGGGGATAGGGGAGCAGTACTTC.

This clonotype has just a few counts. The rearrangement joins TRBV15 to TRBJ2-5, with D tentatively TRBD1 (5 bases). V was clipped by 0 bases and J by 1 base, with 9 bases between them. CDR1 is LNHNV and CDR2 is YYDKDF in the germline V gene (reference sequence). This CDR3 region has 15 residues. The CDR3 sequence is CATSRDPDSQETQYF. CDR3 DNA sequence: TGTGCCACCAGCAGAGATCCCGACAGCCAAGAGACCCAGTACTTC.

This chain links TRBV27 with TRBJ1-5; no definite D call. V shed 3 bases and J shed 7 bases, with 13 bases lying between them. The CDR3 loop spans 14 amino acids. Germline V gives CDR1 MNHEY, CDR2 SMNVEV (reference sequence). In DNA, the CDR3 is TGTGCCAGCAGTTTGGCCCCCGAGACCCAGCCCCAGCATTTT. It translates to CASSLAPETQPQHF.

Concerning this clonotype: One end of the junction does not line up with germline, which may come from a read error. The V gene is TRBV7-7, the J gene TRBJ1-1; no reliable D call. Germline CDR1 and CDR2: SSHAT and FNYEAQ (reference sequence). CDR3 size: 13 residues. The CDR3 protein is CASSFKMNTEAFF. The CDR3 DNA follows: TGTGCTAGCAGCTTCAAAATGAACACTGAAGCTTTCTTT.

Only a few counts were recorded for this clonotype. The genes are TRBV6-1 and TRBJ2-3; D is uncertain. V lost 4 bases and J 3 bases, leaving 8 bases between the germline ends. The germline V gene has CDR1 MNHNS and CDR2 SASEGT. The CDR3 sequence is 13 residues long. The CDR3 coding sequence is TGTGCCAGCAGTGCCGTACGGACAGATACGCAGTATTTT. This codes for CASSAVRTDTQYF.

This chain uses TRBV20-1 with TRBJ1-3, with TRBD1 identical over 10 bases. The CDR3 has 14 residues. Trimming at V came to 5 bases and at J to 3 bases, leaving 4 bases not matched to a gene. CDR1 DFQATT and CDR2 SNEGSKA come from the germline V gene (reference sequence). The CDR3 region is CSAPDRGLGNTIYF. The CDR3, as DNA: TGCAGTGCTCCTGACAGGGGGCTTGGAAACACCATATATTTT.

V usage is TRBV29-1 and J usage is TRBJ1-2, with D hard to call. The CDR3 is 12 residues long. Trimming took off 6 bases at V and 7 bases at J, with 15 bases between the two ends. The germline V gene has CDR1 SQVTM and CDR2 ANQGSEA. CDR3 amino acids: CSVATVHGGYTF. In DNA form, the CDR3 reads TGCAGCGTCGCGACGGTTCACGGTGGCTACACCTTC.

This rearrangement joins TRBV7-9 to TRBJ1-3; TRBD1 might be the D (6 bases). This CDR3 has 12 residues. The germline CDR1 and CDR2 sequences are SEHNR and FQNEAQ (reference sequence). V lost 5 bases and J 14 bases, leaving 16 bases between the germline ends. CDR3 loop: CASSPGGDIVYF. For the CDR3, the DNA is TGTGCCAGCAGCCCGGGAGGGGACATCGTATATTTT. The variable domain in full, completed from reference TRBV7-9 and TRBJ1-3, reads DTGVSQNPRHKITKRGQNVTFRCDPISEHNRLYWYRQTLGQGPEFLTYFQNEAQLEKSRLLSDRFSAERPKGSFSTLEIQRTEQGDSAMYLCASSPGGDIVYFGEGSWLTVV.